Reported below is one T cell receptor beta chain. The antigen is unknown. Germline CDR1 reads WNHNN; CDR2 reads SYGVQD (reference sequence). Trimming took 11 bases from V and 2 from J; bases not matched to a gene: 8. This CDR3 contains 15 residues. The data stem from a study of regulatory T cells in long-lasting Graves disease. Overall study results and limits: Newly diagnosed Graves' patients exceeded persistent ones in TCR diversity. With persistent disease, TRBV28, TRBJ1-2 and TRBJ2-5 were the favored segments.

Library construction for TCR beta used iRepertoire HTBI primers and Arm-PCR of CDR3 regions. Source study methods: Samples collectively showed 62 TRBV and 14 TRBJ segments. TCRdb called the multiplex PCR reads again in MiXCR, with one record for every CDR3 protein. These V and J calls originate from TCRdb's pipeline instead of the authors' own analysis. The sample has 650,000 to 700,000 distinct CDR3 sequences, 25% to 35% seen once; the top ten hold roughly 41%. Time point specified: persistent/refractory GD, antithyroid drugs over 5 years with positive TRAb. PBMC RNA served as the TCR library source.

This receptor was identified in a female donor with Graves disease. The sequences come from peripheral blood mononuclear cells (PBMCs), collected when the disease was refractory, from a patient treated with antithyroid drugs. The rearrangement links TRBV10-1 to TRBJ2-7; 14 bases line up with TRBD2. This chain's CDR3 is CAGTGLAGVPYEQYF. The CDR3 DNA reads TGCGCCGGAACGGGACTAGCGGGAGTTCCCTACGAGCAGTACTTC.